Detailed here is one T cell receptor beta chain. Its antigen is as yet unknown. The record originates from a study of shared clonotypes between healthy human individuals. Whole-study findings and limits: Clonotype sharing across donors was expected to vary with sequencing depth.

Deep-level assay runs were performed. Clones were sequenced by immunoSEQ multiplex PCR, and TCRdb holds only the in-frame ones, with some missing. Here the sample spans under 2,000,000 clones, about 95% being singletons. Naive CD8 cells, CD45RO-negative and positively selected for CCR7, excluded terminally differentiated effector memory CD45RA+ cells. Germline V gene lookup returns CDR1 SEHNR and CDR2 FQNEAQ (reference sequence). The CDR3 runs to 16 residues. The V and J ends lost 4 bases and 8 bases respectively, with 18 bases between them. The chain carries TRBV7-9 and TRBJ1-6; D is possibly TRBD1 (6 bases). The TCR sequence derives from a man between 18 and 35 years old in good health. Sequencing was done on a sample of naive CD8+ T cells sorted from blood. The CDR3 spells CASSSLQGMVYSPLHF. The DNA for the CDR3 is TGTGCCAGCAGCTCGCTACAGGGAATGGTTTATTCACCCCTCCACTTT.